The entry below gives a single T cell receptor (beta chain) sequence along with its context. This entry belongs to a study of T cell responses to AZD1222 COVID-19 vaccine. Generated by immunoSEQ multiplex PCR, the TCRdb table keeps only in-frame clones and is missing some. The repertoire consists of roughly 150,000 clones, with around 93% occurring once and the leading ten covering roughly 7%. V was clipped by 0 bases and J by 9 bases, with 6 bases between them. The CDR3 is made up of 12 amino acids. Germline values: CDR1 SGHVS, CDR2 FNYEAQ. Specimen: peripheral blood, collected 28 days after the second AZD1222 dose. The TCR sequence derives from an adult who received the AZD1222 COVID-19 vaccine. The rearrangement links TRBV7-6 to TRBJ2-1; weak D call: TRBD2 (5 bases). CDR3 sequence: CASSLAGGEQFF. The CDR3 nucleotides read TGTGCCAGCAGCTTAGCAGGAGGTGAGCAGTTCTTC.